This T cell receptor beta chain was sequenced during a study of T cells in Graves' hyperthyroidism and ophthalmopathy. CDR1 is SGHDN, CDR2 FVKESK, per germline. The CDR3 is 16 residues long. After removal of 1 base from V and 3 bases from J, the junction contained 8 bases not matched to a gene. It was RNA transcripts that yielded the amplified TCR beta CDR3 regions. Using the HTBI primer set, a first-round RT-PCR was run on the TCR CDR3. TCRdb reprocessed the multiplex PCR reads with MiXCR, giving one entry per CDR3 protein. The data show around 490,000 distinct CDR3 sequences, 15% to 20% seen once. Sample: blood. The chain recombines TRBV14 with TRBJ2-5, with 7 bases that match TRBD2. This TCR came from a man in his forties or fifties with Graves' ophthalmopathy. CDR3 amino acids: CASSQGRLANEETQYF. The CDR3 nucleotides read TGTGCCAGCAGCCAAGGTAGACTAGCAAACGAAGAGACCCAGTACTTC.